Sequencing of this T cell receptor beta chain was carried out in a study of cytomegalovirus exposure and HLA in healthy donors. A multiplex PCR was run with 60 Vbeta primers and 13 Jbeta primers. Sequenced by immunoSEQ multiplex PCR; TCRdb stores in-frame clones only, minus some. This sample has 90,000 to 110,000 clones; 9.5% to 15% occur once, and the top ten carry 16%. Study-level findings and limits: With high specificity and sensitivity, the classifier reportedly diagnosed cytomegalovirus status. Reports indicate that TCR beta sequences accurately predicted the HLA-A and HLA-B alleles of most subjects.

CDR1 is MNHEY, CDR2 SMNVEV, per germline (reference sequence). This CDR3 is 17 amino acids long. V lost 5 bases to trimming and J lost 4 bases, with 24 bases between them. A note on this clone: The antigen is not known.

The rearrangement joins TRBV27 to TRBJ2-7; weak D call: TRBD1 (8 bases). What was sequenced was PBMCs. This TCR derives from a man aged 40-49 years in good health and CMV-seropositive. CDR3: CASSAGTGVGRVYEQYF. In DNA, the CDR3 is TGTGCCAGCAGTGCGGGGACAGGAGTGGGGAGGGTATACGAGCAGTACTTC.